This entry features one T cell receptor (beta chain) sequence. The data are from a study of T cells expressing NK-cell markers. This CDR3 comprises 12 residues. TCRdb re-called the 5' RACE reads and gives one entry per CDR3 protein, without DNA. Its table records 200,000 to 300,000 distinct CDR3 sequences. Sequences were obtained from blood T cells: a sorted CD56 or NKG2C T cell subset, CD4+ or CD8+ T cells, or bulk PBMC T cells (not recorded which). The TCR originated in a woman aged 18 to 75 in good health. V is TRBV12-3 or TRBV12-4 and J is TRBJ2-3. CDR3 in amino acids: CASSTRSDTQYF.